Included here is one T cell receptor beta chain sequence, with context. Antigen specificity is unknown. The source of the sample is a study of OX40 agonist ivuxolimab in advanced cancers. For the study at large: Patients got intravenous ivuxolimab at 0.01 to 10 mg/kg every 2 weeks. There were three patients with partial responses, one having hepatocellular carcinoma and two cutaneous melanoma. Study-level results: Circulating CD4+ and CD8+ T cells showed clonal expansion by week 6 at 0.1 to 3.0 mg/kg. Partial responders dosed at 0.1-3.0 mg/kg displayed clonal expansion ranking among the lowest.

Trimming left V 0 bases short and J 2 bases short, with 19 bases between. The CDR3 covers 18 residues. Germline values: CDR1 LNHNV, CDR2 YYDKDF (reference sequence). Sequencing was performed with immunoSEQ multiplex PCR; in TCRdb, only in-frame clones are kept and a portion is missing. The table includes 35,000 to 45,000 clones, 80% to 90% detected once. The V call is TRBV15, the J call TRBJ1-2, with D maybe TRBD1 (5 bases). Sequences were derived from CD4+ or CD8+ T cells sorted from blood, sampled in a trial of the OX40 agonist ivuxolimab. This TCR was recovered from an adult with an advanced solid tumor such as melanoma, head and neck, liver or kidney cancer. CDR3 sequence reads: CATSRDLGGTTKNYGYTF. Here the CDR3 DNA reads TGTGCCACCAGCAGAGATCTGGGAGGGACCACTAAAAACTATGGCTACACCTTC.